This T cell receptor beta chain was obtained from a study of vaccination effects on CD4 cells after COVID-19. Ahead of sequencing, the ViraFEST assay grew antigen-specific CD4+ T cells using viral peptide pools. Culturing for about ten days preceded CD4+ T cell isolation. Cultures used about 2 million PBMC per well, approximately 10 IU/ml IL-2 and approximately 10 ug/ml peptides. After removal of 4 bases from V and 7 bases from J, the junction contained 10 bases not matched to a gene. Germline CDR1 KGHSH, CDR2 LQKENI. The CDR3 runs to 15 residues. A word on this clone: Antigen unknown.

Some clones are missing from TCRdb's copy, which holds only in-frame ones; the method was immunoSEQ multiplex PCR. The table has around 79,000 clones, around 74% seen once. The study, taken as a whole, reports: Researchers reported few convalescent patients and no early post-infection timepoints in the study.

The chain links TRBV18 to TRBJ1-1; 9 bases line up with TRBD1. This specimen consisted of CD4+ T cells from PBMCs cultured with HCoV-229E spike peptides, obtained before COVID-19 vaccination. This TCR came from a human donor who received a COVID-19 vaccine. In nucleotides, the CDR3 is TGTGCCAGCTCACAACAACAGGGGGCGCAGGGTGAAGCTTTCTTT. It is translated as CASSQQQGAQGEAFF.